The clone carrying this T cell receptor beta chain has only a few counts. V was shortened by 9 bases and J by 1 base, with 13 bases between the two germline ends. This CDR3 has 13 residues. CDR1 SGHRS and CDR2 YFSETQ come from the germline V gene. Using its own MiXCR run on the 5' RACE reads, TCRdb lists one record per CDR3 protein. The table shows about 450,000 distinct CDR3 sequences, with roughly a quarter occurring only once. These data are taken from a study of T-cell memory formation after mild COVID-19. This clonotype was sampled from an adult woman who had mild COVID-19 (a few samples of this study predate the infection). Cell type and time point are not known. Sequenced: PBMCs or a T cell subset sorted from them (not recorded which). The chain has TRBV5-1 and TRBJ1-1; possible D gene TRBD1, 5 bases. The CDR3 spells CATGTASNTEAFF. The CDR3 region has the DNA TGCGCCACCGGGACCGCTTCGAACACTGAAGCTTTCTTT.